Only a few counts were recorded for the clone carrying this T cell receptor (beta chain). No antigen is known for it. The data stem from a study of post-analysis software for immune sequencing data. Study results and caveats: Patients showed TRBV5-6, TRBV5-1 and TRBV20-1 among four to six TRBV segments more frequent than in controls.

cDNA libraries of TCR beta carried unique molecular identifiers. One entry per CDR3 protein, called by TCRdb with MiXCR from the PCR reads. The data contain over 300,000 distinct CDR3 sequences, roughly 35% of them seen just once; the ten biggest clones take up around an eighth. The length of the CDR3 is 16 residues. V shed 4 bases, J shed 2 bases, and the junction held 10 bases outside the gene matches. Germline CDR1 SGHKS, CDR2 YYEKEE (reference sequence). The TCR comes from a girl aged 5-17 years with multiple sclerosis. The V gene is TRBV5-5, the J gene TRBJ2-7; 9 nucleotides agree with TRBD2. Material for sequencing was blood. CDR3 nucleotides: TGTGCCAGCAGCCCGAGTCGGACTAGCGCAGCCTACGAGCAGTACTTC. Translating gives CASSPSRTSAAYEQYF.